This T cell receptor beta chain was captured by sequencing in a study of human T cells and chemical hapten exposure. Study information: Donors were sensitized with 2% DPC on the upper inner arm.

Indicated time point: pre-sensitization, week 0. Treatment denoted: therapeutic diphenylcyclopropenone sensitization with weekly scalp DPC. The study extracted total RNA from unfractionated whole blood. The germline V and J ends were trimmed by 2 bases and 5 bases, with 9 bases remaining between them. This CDR3 spans 14 amino acids. The germline V gene has CDR1 MNHEY and CDR2 SVGAGI. From the RACE reads, TCRdb called clonotypes with MiXCR, one entry per CDR3 protein. This sample has around 300,000 distinct CDR3 sequences, with 5.5% found just once. The study's findings and limits: Compared to controls, expanded TCRs made significantly more large clusters of similar CDR3s.

A word on this clonotype: Its antigen is not identified.

The sequence came from a woman aged 18 to 35 with alopecia areata. Some clones in this sample may be carry-over from other donors' samples. This specimen was whole blood, taken in connection with sensitization to the hapten diphenylcyclopropenone (DPC). The chain employs TRBV6-5 and TRBJ1-4; D is perhaps TRBD1 (5 bases). The CDR3 here is CASSYRQWNEKLFF. The CDR3 nucleotides are TGTGCCAGCAGTTACAGACAGTGGAATGAAAAACTGTTTTTT.